This TCR beta chain derives from a study of shared clonotypes between healthy human individuals. This table comes from immunoSEQ multiplex PCR, and its TCRdb copy is limited to in-frame clones, with some not included. The table lists 2 million to 3 million clones, 93% of them singletons. V was shortened by 4 bases and J by 7 bases, with 11 bases between the two germline ends. CDR3 length: 12 residues. From germline, CDR1 is SGHRS and CDR2 YFSETQ. As regards this clone: Other nucleotide sequences from this sample produce the same CDR3.

Sequenced input: naive CD4+ T cells from PBMCs. The subset: CD45RA+ positively selected. The chain has TRBV5-1 and TRBJ1-1; D is uncertain. This TCR came from a man aged 18 to 30 in good health. Some clones in this sample may be carry-over from other donors' samples. The chain's CDR3 is CASSLGRGEAFF. CDR3 bases: TGCGCCAGCAGCCTCGGACGGGGTGAAGCTTTCTTT.